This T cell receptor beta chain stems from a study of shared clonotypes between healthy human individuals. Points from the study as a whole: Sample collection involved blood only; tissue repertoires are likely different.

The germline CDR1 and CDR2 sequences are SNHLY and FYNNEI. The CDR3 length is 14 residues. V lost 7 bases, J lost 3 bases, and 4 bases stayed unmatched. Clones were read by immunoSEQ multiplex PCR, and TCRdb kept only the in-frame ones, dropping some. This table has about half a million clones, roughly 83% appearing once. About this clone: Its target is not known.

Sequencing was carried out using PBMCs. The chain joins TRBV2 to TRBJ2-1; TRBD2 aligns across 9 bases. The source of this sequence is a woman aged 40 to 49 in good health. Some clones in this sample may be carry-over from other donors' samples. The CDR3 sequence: CASKTSGNYNEQFF. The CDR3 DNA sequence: TGTGCCAGCAAGACTAGCGGCAACTACAATGAGCAGTTCTTC.